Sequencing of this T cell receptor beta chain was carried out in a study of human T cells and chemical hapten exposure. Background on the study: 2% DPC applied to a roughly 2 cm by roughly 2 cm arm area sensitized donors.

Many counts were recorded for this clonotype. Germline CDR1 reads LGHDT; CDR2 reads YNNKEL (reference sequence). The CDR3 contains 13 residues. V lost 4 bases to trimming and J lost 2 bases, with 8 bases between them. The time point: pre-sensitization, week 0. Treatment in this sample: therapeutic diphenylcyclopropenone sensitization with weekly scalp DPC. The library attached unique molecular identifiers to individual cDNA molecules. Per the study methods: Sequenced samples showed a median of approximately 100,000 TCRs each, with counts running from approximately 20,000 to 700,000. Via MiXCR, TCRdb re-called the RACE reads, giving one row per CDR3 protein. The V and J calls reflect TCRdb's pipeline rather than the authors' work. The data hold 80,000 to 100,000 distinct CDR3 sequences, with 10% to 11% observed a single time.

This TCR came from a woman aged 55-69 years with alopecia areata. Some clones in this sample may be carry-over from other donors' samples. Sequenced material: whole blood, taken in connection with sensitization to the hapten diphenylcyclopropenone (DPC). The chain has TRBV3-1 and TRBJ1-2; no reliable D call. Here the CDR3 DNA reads TGTGCCAGCAGCCCGTCCGCAAACTATGGCTACACCTTC. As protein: CASSPSANYGYTF.